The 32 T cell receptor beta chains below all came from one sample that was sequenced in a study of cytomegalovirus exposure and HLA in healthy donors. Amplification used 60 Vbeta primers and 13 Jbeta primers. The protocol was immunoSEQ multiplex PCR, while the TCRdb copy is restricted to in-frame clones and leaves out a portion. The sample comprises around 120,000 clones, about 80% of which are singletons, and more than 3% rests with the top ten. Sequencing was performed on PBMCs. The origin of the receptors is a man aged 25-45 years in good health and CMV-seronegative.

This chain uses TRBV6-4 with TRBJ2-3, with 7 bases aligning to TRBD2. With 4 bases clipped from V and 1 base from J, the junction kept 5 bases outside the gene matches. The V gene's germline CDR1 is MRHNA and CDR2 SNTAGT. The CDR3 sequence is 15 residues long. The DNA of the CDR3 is TGTGCCAGCAGTGTGTCTGCGGGGGGCACAGATACGCAGTATTTT. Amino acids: CASSVSAGGTDTQYF.

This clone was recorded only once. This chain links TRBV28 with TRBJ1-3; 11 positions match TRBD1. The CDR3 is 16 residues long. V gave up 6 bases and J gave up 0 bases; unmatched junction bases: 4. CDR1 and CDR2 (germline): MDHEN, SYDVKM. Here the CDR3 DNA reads TGTGCCAGCAGCCTGGGACAGGGGGGCTCTGGAAACACCATATATTTT. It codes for CASSLGQGGSGNTIYF.

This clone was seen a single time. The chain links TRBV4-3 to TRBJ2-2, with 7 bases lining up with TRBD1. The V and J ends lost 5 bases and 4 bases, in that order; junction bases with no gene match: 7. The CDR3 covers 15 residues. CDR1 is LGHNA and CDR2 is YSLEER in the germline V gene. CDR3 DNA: TGCGCCAGCAGCGCACAGGGGTCGCGCACCGGGGAGCTGTTTTTT. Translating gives CASSAQGSRTGELFF.

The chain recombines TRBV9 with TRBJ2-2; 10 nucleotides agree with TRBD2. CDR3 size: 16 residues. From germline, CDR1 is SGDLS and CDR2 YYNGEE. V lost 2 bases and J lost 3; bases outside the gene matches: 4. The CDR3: CASSVSGGADTGELFF. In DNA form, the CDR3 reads TGTGCCAGCAGCGTGAGCGGGGGGGCGGACACCGGGGAGCTGTTTTTT. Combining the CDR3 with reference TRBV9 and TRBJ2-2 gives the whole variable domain DSGVTQTPKHLITATGQRVTLRCSPRSGDLSVYWYQQSLDQGLQFLIQYYNGEERAKGNILERFSAQQFPDLHSELNLSSLELGDSALYFCASSVSGGADTGELFFGEGSRLTVL.

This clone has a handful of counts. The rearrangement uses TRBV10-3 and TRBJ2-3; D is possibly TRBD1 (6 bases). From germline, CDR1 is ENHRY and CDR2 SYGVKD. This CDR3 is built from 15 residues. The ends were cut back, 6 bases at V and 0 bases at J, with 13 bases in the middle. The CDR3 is CAIRRDTSSTDTQYF. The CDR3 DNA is TGTGCCATCAGACGGGACACCTCTAGCACAGATACGCAGTATTTT.

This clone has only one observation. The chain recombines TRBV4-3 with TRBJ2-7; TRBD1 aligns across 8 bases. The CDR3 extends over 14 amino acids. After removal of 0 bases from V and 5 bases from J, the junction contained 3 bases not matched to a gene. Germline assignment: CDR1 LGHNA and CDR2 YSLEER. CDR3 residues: CASSQEDRADEQYF. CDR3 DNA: TGCGCCAGCAGCCAAGAGGACAGGGCGGACGAGCAGTACTTC.

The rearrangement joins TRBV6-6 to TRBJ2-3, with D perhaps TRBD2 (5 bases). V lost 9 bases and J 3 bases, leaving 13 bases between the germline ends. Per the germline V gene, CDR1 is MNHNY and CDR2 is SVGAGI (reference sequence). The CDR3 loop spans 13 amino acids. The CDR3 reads CASGELRTDTQYF. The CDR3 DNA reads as TGTGCCAGTGGGGAGCTCAGGACAGATACGCAGTATTTT.

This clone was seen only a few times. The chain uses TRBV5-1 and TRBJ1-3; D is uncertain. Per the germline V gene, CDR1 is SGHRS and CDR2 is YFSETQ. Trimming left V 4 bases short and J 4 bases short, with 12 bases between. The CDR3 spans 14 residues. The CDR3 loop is CASSREPEGNTIYF. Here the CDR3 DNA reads TGCGCCAGCAGCCGGGAACCAGAGGGAAACACCATATATTTT.

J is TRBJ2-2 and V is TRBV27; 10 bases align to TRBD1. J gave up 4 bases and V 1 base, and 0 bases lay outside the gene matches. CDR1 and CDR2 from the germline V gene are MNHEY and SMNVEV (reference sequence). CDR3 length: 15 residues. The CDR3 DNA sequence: TGTGCCAGCAGTTTATGGACAGGGGGCACCGGGGAGCTGTTTTTT. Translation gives CASSLWTGGTGELFF.

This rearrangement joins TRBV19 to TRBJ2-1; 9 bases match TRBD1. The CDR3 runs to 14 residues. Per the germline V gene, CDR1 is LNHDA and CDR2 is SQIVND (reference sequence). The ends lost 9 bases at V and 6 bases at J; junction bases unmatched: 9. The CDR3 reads CARRDRARPNEQFF. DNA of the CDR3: TGTGCCAGAAGGGACAGGGCGCGACCCAATGAGCAGTTCTTC.

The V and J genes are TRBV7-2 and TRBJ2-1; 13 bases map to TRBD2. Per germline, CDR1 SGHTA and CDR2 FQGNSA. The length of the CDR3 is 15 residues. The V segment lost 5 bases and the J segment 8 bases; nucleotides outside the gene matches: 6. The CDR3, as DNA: TGTGCCAGCAGCCCTGGACTAGCGGGAGATTATGAGCAGTTCTTC. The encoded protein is CASSPGLAGDYEQFF.

For the CDR3, the DNA is TGTGCCAGCTCACCAGGGACTAGCGGGTTCTTCTCCTACGAGCAGTACTTC. This sequence encodes CASSPGTSGFFSYEQYF. V is TRBV18 and J is TRBJ2-7; TRBD2 matches 12 bases. The CDR3 has 17 amino acids. Looked up from germline, CDR1 is KGHSH and CDR2 is LQKENI. V was clipped by 2 bases and J by 0 bases; unmatched bases: 5.

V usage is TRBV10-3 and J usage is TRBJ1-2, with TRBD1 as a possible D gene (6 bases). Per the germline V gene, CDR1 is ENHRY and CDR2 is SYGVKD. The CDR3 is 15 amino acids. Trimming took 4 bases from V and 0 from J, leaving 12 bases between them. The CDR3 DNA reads TGTGCCATCAGTGTGGACAGCCGAGCTAACTATGGCTACACCTTC. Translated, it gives CAISVDSRANYGYTF.

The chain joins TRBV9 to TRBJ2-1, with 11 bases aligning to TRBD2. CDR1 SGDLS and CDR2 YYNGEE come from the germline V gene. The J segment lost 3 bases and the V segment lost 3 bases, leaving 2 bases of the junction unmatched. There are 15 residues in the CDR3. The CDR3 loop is CASSAGLAVYNEQFF. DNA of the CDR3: TGTGCCAGCAGCGCGGGACTAGCGGTCTACAATGAGCAGTTCTTC.

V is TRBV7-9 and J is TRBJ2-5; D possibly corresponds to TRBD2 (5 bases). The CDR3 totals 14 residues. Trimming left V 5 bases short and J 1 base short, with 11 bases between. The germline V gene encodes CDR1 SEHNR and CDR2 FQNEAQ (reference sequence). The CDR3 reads CASSPARGQETQYF. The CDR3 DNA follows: TGTGCCAGCAGCCCCGCCCGGGGCCAAGAGACCCAGTACTTC.

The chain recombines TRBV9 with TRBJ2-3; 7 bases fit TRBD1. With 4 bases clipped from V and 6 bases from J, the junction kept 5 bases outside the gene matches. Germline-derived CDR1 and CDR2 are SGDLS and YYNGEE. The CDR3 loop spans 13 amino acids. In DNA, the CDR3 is TGTGCCAGCAGCCCTCAGACAGGGGATACGCAGTATTTT. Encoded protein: CASSPQTGDTQYF.

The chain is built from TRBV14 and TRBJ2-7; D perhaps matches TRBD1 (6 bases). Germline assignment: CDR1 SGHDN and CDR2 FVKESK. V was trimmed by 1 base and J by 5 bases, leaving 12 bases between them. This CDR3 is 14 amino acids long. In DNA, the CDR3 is TGTGCCAGCAGCCAAGCTGCCAGGGGAAACGAGCAGTACTTC. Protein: CASSQAARGNEQYF.

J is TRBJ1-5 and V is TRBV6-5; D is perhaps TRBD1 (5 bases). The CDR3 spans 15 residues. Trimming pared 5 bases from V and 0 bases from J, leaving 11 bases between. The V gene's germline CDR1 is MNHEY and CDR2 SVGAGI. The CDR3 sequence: CASSKLRDSNQPQHF. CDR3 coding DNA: TGTGCCAGCAGTAAACTCAGGGATAGCAATCAGCCCCAGCATTTT.

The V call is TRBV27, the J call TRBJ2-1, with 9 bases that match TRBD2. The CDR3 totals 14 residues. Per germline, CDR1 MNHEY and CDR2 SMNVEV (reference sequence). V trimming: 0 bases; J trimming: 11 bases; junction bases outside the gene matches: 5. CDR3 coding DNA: TGTGCCAGCAGTTTATCTACCGCGGGGGGGCAGCAGTTCTTC. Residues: CASSLSTAGGQQFF.

CDR3: CASSSIAGKSTDTQYF. The CDR3 DNA is TGTGCCAGCAGTTCCATAGCGGGGAAAAGCACAGATACGCAGTATTTT. V is TRBV6-5 and J is TRBJ2-3; 8 nucleotides align to TRBD2. V lost 4 bases and J lost 0; bases outside the gene matches: 6. CDR3 length: 16 amino acids. CDR1 and CDR2 from the germline V gene are MNHEY and SVGAGI.

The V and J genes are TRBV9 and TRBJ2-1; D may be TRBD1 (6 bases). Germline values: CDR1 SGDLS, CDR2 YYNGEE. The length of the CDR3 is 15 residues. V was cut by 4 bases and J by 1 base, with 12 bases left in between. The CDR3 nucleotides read TGTGCCAGCAGCAAAGACAGGCCGTCCTACAATGAGCAGTTCTTC. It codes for CASSKDRPSYNEQFF.

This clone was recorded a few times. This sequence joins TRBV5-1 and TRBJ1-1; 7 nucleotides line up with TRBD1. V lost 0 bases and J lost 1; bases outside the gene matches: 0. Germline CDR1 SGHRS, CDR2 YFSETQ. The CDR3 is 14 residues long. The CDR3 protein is CASSLGDRNTEAFF. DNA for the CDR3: TGCGCCAGCAGCTTGGGGGACAGGAACACTGAAGCTTTCTTT. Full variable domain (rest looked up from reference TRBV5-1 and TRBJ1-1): KAGVTQTPRYLIKTRGQQVTLSCSPISGHRSVSWYQQTPGQGLQFLFEYFSETQRNKGNFPGRFSGRQFSNSRSEMNVSTLELGDSALYLCASSLGDRNTEAFFGQGTRLTVV.

The CDR3 loop is CASSRSRGYEQYF. CDR3 DNA sequence: TGTGCCAGTAGTAGGTCCAGGGGCTACGAGCAGTACTTC. The chain joins TRBV19 to TRBJ2-7; tentatively, D is TRBD1 (6 bases). The CDR3 loop spans 13 amino acids. The V and J ends lost 4 bases and 3 bases respectively, with 10 bases between them. CDR1 LNHDA and CDR2 SQIVND come from the germline V gene (reference sequence).

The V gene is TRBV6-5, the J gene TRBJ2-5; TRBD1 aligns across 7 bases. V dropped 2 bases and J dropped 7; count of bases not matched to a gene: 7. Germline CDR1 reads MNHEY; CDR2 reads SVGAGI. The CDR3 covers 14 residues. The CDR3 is CASSYPDRAGTQYF. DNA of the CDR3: TGTGCCAGCAGTTACCCTGACAGGGCGGGGACCCAGTACTTC.

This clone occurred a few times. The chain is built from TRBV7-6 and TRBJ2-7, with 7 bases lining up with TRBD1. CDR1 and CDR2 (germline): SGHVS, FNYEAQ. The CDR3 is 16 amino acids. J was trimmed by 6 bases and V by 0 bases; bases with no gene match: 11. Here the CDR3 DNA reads TGTGCCAGCAGCTTAGCGGATCGGGACAGTCTGGGCGAGCAGTACTTC. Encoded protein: CASSLADRDSLGEQYF.

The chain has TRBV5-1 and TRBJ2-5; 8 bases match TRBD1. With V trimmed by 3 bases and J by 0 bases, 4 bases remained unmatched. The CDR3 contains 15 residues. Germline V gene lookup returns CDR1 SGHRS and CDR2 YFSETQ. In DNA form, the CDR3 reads TGCGCCAGCAGCTGGGGGGACAGGTACCAAGAGACCCAGTACTTC. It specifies CASSWGDRYQETQYF.

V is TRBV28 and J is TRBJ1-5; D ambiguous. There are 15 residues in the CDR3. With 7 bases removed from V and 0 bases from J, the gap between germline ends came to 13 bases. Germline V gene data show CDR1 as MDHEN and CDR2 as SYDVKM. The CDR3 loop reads CASTLEVYSNQPQHF. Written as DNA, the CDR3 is TGTGCCAGCACCCTCGAGGTTTATAGCAATCAGCCCCAGCATTTT. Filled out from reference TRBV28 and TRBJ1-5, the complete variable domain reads DVKVTQSSRYLVKRTGEKVFLECVQDMDHENMFWYRQDPGLGLRLIYFSYDVKMKEKGDIPEGYSVSREKKERFSLILESASTNQTSMYLCASTLEVYSNQPQHFGDGTRLSIL.

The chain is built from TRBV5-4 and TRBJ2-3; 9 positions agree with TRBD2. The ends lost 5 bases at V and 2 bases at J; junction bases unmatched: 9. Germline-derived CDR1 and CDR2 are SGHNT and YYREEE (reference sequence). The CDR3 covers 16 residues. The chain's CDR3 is CASSSSGLAPTDTQYF. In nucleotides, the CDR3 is TGTGCCAGCAGTTCATCCGGACTAGCGCCCACAGATACGCAGTATTTT.

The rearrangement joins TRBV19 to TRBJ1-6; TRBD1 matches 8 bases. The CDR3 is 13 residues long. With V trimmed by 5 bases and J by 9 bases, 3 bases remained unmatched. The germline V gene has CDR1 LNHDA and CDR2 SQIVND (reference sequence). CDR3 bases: TGTGCCAGTAGTGACGGACAGGGTTCACCCCTCCACTTT. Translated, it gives CASSDGQGSPLHF.

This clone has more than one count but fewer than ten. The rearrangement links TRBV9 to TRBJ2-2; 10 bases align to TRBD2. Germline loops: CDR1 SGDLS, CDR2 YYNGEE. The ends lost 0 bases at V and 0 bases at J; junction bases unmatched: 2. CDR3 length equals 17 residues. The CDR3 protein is CASSVAAGGTNTGELFF. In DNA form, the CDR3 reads TGTGCCAGCAGCGTAGCAGCGGGGGGGACGAACACCGGGGAGCTGTTTTTT.

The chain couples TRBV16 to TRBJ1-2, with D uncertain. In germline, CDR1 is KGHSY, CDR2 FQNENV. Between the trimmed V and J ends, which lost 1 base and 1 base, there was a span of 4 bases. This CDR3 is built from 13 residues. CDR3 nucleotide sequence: TGTGCCAGCAGCCAATGGCATAACTATGGCTACACCTTC. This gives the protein CASSQWHNYGYTF.

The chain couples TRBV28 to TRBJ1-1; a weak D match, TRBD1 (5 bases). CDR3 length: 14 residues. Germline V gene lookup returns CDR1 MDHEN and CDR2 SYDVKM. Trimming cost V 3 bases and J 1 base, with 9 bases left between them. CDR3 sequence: CASSFGGENTEAFF. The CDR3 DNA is TGTGCCAGCAGTTTTGGAGGGGAGAACACTGAAGCTTTCTTT.